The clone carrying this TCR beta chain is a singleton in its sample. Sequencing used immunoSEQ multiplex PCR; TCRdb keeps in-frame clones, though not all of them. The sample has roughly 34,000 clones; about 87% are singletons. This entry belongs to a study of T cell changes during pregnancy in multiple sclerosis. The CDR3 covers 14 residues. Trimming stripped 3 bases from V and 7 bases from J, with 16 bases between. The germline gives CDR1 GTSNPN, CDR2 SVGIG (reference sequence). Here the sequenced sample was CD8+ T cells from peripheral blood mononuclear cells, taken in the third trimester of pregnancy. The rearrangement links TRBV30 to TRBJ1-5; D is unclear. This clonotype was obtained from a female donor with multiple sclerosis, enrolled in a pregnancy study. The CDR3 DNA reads TGTGCCTGGAGCCCAGACACGGCGGGCCAGCCCCAGCATTTT. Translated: CAWSPDTAGQPQHF. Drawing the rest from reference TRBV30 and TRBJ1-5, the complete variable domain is SQTIHQWPATLVQPVGSPLSLECTVEGTSNPNLYWYRQAAGRGLQLLFYSVGIGQISSEVPQNLSASRPQDRQFILSSKKLLLSDSGFYLCAWSPDTAGQPQHFGDGTRLSIL.